This TCR beta chain is drawn from a study of T-cell reconstitution after alpha-beta-depleted transplantation in children. Germline V lookup: CDR1 LNHDA, CDR2 SQIVND (reference sequence). Trimming cost V 1 base and J 10 bases, with 17 bases left between them. There are 15 residues in the CDR3. TCRbeta library construction was performed incorporating unique molecular identifiers. TCRdb redid the calling of the PCR reads with MiXCR, one entry per CDR3 protein. The data hold about 540,000 distinct CDR3 sequences, with 18% observed a single time. Sequences were derived from PBMCs from the stem cell graft donor, sampled from the stem cell graft. The chain couples TRBV19 to TRBJ2-1; D might be TRBD1 or TRBD2, each matching 6 bases. This sequence was found in a human donor who donated a stem cell graft to a child with acute lymphoblastic leukemia. DNA for the CDR3: TGTGCCAGTAGTATAGCCCGGTGGGGGGCCAGCGAGCAGTTCTTC. It is translated as CASSIARWGASEQFF.